The 29 T cell receptor beta chains in this list originate from one sample, sequenced in a study of identical twins. Each CDR3 protein gets one entry after TCRdb re-called the 5' RACE reads with MiXCR. The sample carries more than 600,000 distinct CDR3 sequences, 15% to 20% recorded once. This same sample was also taken into another study, of T cells expressing NK-cell markers.

The source material was PBMCs. These receptor sequences come from a woman aged 18-30 years in good health.

This rearrangement joins TRBV5-1 to TRBJ1-4; D is ambiguous. Per the germline V gene, CDR1 is SGHRS and CDR2 is YFSETQ. Trimming removed 4 bases at V and 3 bases at J, with 13 bases between. This CDR3 has 15 residues. The CDR3 region has the DNA TGCGCCAGCAGCCCCGGACTGGCCGCTAATGAAAAACTGTTTTTT. The encoded protein is CASSPGLAANEKLFF. The entire variable domain, with the rest obtained from reference TRBV5-1 and TRBJ1-4, is as follows: KAGVTQTPRYLIKTRGQQVTLSCSPISGHRSVSWYQQTPGQGLQFLFEYFSETQRNKGNFPGRFSGRQFSNSRSEMNVSTLELGDSALYLCASSPGLAANEKLFFGSGTQLSVL.

The chain couples TRBV13 to TRBJ1-1; 7 bases map to TRBD1. Germline assignment: CDR1 PRHDT and CDR2 FYEKMQ (reference sequence). Trimming cost V 1 base and J 4 bases; bases outside gene matches: 3. The CDR3 has 14 amino acids. This chain's CDR3 is CASSLERGRTEAFF. The CDR3 DNA follows: TGTGCCAGCAGCTTAGAAAGGGGGCGCACTGAAGCTTTCTTT.

V gene TRBV20-1 combines with J gene TRBJ1-1; D is unresolved. The germline V and J ends were trimmed by 0 bases and 4 bases, with 3 bases remaining between them. Germline CDR1 is DFQATT and CDR2 is SNEGSKA (reference sequence). The CDR3 spans 11 residues. The CDR3 DNA sequence: TGCAGTGCTAGAGATTTCACTGAAGCTTTCTTT. As protein: CSARDFTEAFF.

The J gene is TRBJ2-3, the V gene TRBV6-1, with 8 bases fitting TRBD1. Per the germline V gene, CDR1 is MNHNS and CDR2 is SASEGT. V was pared by 2 bases and J by 6 bases, with 7 bases of the junction left unmatched. The CDR3 has 15 amino acids. The CDR3 DNA reads TGTGCCAGCAGTGAAAGGTGGACAGGGCAGGATACGCAGTATTTT. Amino acids: CASSERWTGQDTQYF.

The J gene is TRBJ1-1, the V gene TRBV5-6; perhaps TRBD1 as D (5 bases). The V end lost 4 bases, the J end lost 8 bases, and 15 bases lay between the germline ends. Per the germline V gene, CDR1 is SGHDT and CDR2 is YYEEEE. The CDR3 runs to 13 residues. The CDR3 DNA reads TGTGCCAGCAGCGGACGCGGGGGTGTGGAAGCTTTCTTT. It encodes CASSGRGGVEAFF.

This clonotype came up a few times. This chain uses TRBV20-1 with TRBJ2-1, with D maybe TRBD2 (6 bases). Germline V gene data show CDR1 as DFQATT and CDR2 as SNEGSKA (reference sequence). The CDR3 covers 16 residues. With 3 bases removed from V and 0 bases from J, the gap between germline ends came to 15 bases. This CDR3 reads CSASKEGLSSYNEQFF. The DNA for the CDR3 is TGCAGTGCTAGCAAGGAGGGCCTGAGCTCCTACAATGAGCAGTTCTTC.

This sequence joins TRBV29-1 and TRBJ2-2; a weak D match, TRBD2 (6 bases). Germline V gives CDR1 SQVTM, CDR2 ANQGSEA. V dropped 4 bases and J dropped 0 bases, with 12 bases sitting between them. The CDR3 has 15 amino acids. DNA for the CDR3: TGCAGCGTTGTGGAGGGCCCTTCGAACACCGGGGAGCTGTTTTTT. This sequence encodes CSVVEGPSNTGELFF.

This clonotype has only a few counts. The chain carries TRBV24-1 and TRBJ2-5; possibly TRBD1 for D (6 bases). Looked up from germline, CDR1 is KGHDR and CDR2 is SFDVKD. The CDR3 runs to 15 residues. With 4 bases removed from V and 1 base from J, the gap between germline ends came to 12 bases. The CDR3: CATSDRTDSQETQYF. The DNA of the CDR3 is TGTGCCACCAGTGACCGAACGGACAGCCAAGAGACCCAGTACTTC.

The table lists this clonotype with a few counts. The genes are TRBV10-3 and TRBJ2-7; D is perhaps TRBD1 (6 bases). The CDR3 has 16 residues. Per the germline V gene, CDR1 is ENHRY and CDR2 is SYGVKD. Trimming took off 10 bases at V and 0 bases at J, with 22 bases between the two ends. This CDR3 is CATQGGPGPNSYEQYF. The CDR3 region has the DNA TGTGCCACCCAAGGGGGACCGGGACCCAACTCCTACGAGCAGTACTTC.

The sample holds many counts of this clonotype. The junction departs from germline at one end; a sequencing error may be responsible. The chain uses TRBV5-1 and TRBJ2-6; D is uncertain. The CDR3 covers 15 residues. The germline gives CDR1 SGHRS, CDR2 YFSETQ. CDR3 sequence reads: CASSLESSGANVLTF. CDR3 nucleotides: TGTGCCAGCAGCCTTGAGAGCTCTGGGGCCAACGTCCTGACTTTC.

This clonotype was counted only a few times. The V call is TRBV7-9, the J call TRBJ2-3, with 9 bases matching TRBD2. CDR3 length equals 16 residues. In germline, CDR1 is SEHNR, CDR2 FQNEAQ (reference sequence). The V gene end was trimmed by 2 bases and the J gene end by 4 bases; junction bases not matched to a gene: 7. The CDR3 coding sequence is TGTGCCAGCAGCTTACAGTACGCGGGGGGGGCAGATACGCAGTATTTT. Residues: CASSLQYAGGADTQYF.

This chain joins TRBV25-1 and TRBJ2-7, with 11 bases aligning to TRBD2. The V and J ends lost 2 bases and 2 bases, in that order; junction bases with no gene match: 5. The germline V gene encodes CDR1 MGHDK and CDR2 SYGVNS. The CDR3 has 16 amino acids. CDR3: CASSEQLAGATYEQYF. The CDR3 DNA is TGTGCCAGCAGTGAACAACTAGCGGGAGCCACCTACGAGCAGTACTTC.

The CDR3 loop is CASSQVDSGSYNEQFF. The DNA of the CDR3 is TGCGCCAGCAGCCAAGTGGATAGCGGGTCCTACAATGAGCAGTTCTTC. The genes are TRBV4-1 and TRBJ2-1; 7 nucleotides agree with TRBD2. This CDR3 has 16 residues. With V trimmed by 1 base and J by 1 base, 4 bases remained unmatched. CDR1 and CDR2 from the germline V gene are MGHRA and YSYEKL.

A few counts support this clonotype. This chain connects TRBV2 to TRBJ2-7; D may be TRBD2 (5 bases). Trimming removed 2 bases from V and 5 bases from J, with 7 bases in between. Germline-derived CDR1 and CDR2 are SNHLY and FYNNEI. The CDR3 runs to 12 residues. The CDR3 loop is CASSERGNEQYF. The CDR3 DNA sequence: TGTGCCAGCAGTGAAAGAGGGAACGAGCAGTACTTC.

This clonotype was seen only a few times. This sequence joins TRBV29-1 and TRBJ2-1; tentative D call: TRBD2 (7 bases). The CDR3 consists of 17 residues. Germline CDR1 reads SQVTM; CDR2 reads ANQGSEA. Trimming took 1 base from V and 5 from J, leaving 21 bases between them. The CDR3 loop is CSVEGKGGLRRHNEQFF. The CDR3 DNA reads TGCAGCGTTGAAGGGAAGGGGGGGCTGCGGCGGCACAATGAGCAGTTCTTC.

The chain recombines TRBV12-3 or TRBV12-4 with TRBJ1-2; perhaps TRBD1 as D (5 bases). Trimming removed 3 bases from V and 3 bases from J, with 11 bases in between. The CDR3 spans 14 residues. The CDR3 nucleotides are TGTGCCAGCAGTTTGAGGGGATGGGACTATGGCTACACCTTC. Amino acids: CASSLRGWDYGYTF.

This clonotype showed up just a few times. This chain uses TRBV20-1 with TRBJ2-3; 7 nucleotides align to TRBD1. This CDR3 has 14 amino acids. Trimming cost V 3 bases and J 2 bases; bases outside gene matches: 5. The germline V gene encodes CDR1 DFQATT and CDR2 SNEGSKA (reference sequence). The CDR3 bases are TGCAGTGCTAGTAAGGACAGGATCACAGATACGCAGTATTTT. It specifies CSASKDRITDTQYF.

This chain uses TRBV20-1 with TRBJ1-1; D is unresolved. Between the trimmed V and J ends, which lost 3 bases and 5 bases, there was a span of 10 bases. The CDR3 length is 12 residues. Germline V lookup: CDR1 DFQATT, CDR2 SNEGSKA (reference sequence). This chain's CDR3 is CSASDKLTEAFF. As DNA, the CDR3 is TGCAGTGCTAGTGACAAACTGACTGAAGCTTTCTTT.

The chain is built from TRBV11-2 and TRBJ2-2; weak D call: TRBD1 (5 bases). The V end was cut by 6 bases, the J end by 0 bases, with 14 bases between. CDR1 and CDR2 (germline): SGHAT, FQNNGV. This CDR3 is built from 16 residues. As DNA, the CDR3 is TGTGCCAGCAGTTCCCACAGGCACGCGAACACCGGGGAGCTGTTTTTT. Protein: CASSSHRHANTGELFF.

This rearrangement joins TRBV6-5 to TRBJ2-5; D not certain. Deletions cut 0 bases from V and 5 bases from J, with 10 bases between. CDR3 length: 14 amino acids. The germline gives CDR1 MNHEY, CDR2 SVGAGI. The CDR3 loop is CASSYSGFMETQYF. The CDR3 coding sequence is TGTGCCAGCAGTTACTCGGGGTTCATGGAGACCCAGTACTTC.

This sequence joins TRBV20-1 and TRBJ2-7; a possible D gene is TRBD2 (6 bases). CDR3 length equals 13 residues. The V gene lost 6 bases and the J gene lost 2 bases, with 14 bases spanning the gap. The germline V gene has CDR1 DFQATT and CDR2 SNEGSKA (reference sequence). Here the CDR3 reads CSAPLASAYEQYF. CDR3 DNA sequence: TGCAGTGCGCCCCTAGCGAGCGCCTACGAGCAGTACTTC.

The chain carries TRBV6-2 or TRBV6-3 and TRBJ2-1; D may be TRBD2 (5 bases). The CDR3 consists of 16 residues. From germline, CDR1 is MNHEY and CDR2 SVGEGT. With 0 bases removed from V and 5 bases from J, the gap between germline ends came to 14 bases. In DNA form, the CDR3 reads TGTGCCAGCAGTTACTCGATCCAGCGGTTAAACAATGAGCAGTTCTTC. Translating gives CASSYSIQRLNNEQFF.

About this clonotype itself: Germline and junction disagree at one end, which may indicate a read error. This sequence joins TRBV20-1 and TRBJ2-7, with 10 bases identical to TRBD1. This CDR3 is built from 14 residues. Germline values: CDR1 DFQATT, CDR2 SNEGSKA (reference sequence). The CDR3 region is CSARVGQGSYEQYF. The CDR3 coding sequence is TGCAGTGCCAGAGTGGGACAGGGGTCCTACGAGCAGTACTTC.

This clonotype was seen more than once but under ten times. This sequence joins TRBV5-1 and TRBJ2-1; tentatively, D is TRBD2 (6 bases). Trimming took 2 bases from V and 9 from J, leaving 12 bases between them. The germline gives CDR1 SGHRS, CDR2 YFSETQ. The CDR3 covers 13 residues. The CDR3 DNA reads as TGCGCCAGCAGCTTTCCTGGGGGACTTGAGCAGTTCTTC. As protein: CASSFPGGLEQFF.

The rearrangement uses TRBV27 and TRBJ2-3; D may be TRBD1 (5 bases). Germline CDR1 and CDR2: MNHEY and SMNVEV (reference sequence). The ends were cut back, 2 bases at V and 1 base at J, with 10 bases in the middle. This CDR3 spans 15 amino acids. CDR3 region: CASSLSTGGTDTQYF. The CDR3 DNA reads as TGTGCCAGCAGTTTAAGTACAGGAGGCACAGATACGCAGTATTTT.

The V gene is TRBV6-1, the J gene TRBJ2-5; weak D call: TRBD2 (6 bases). The CDR3 runs to 14 residues. V lost 7 bases, J lost 4 bases, and 16 bases lay in between. Germline CDR1 MNHNS, CDR2 SASEGT. The CDR3 loop is CASKPHLGGETQYF. CDR3 DNA sequence: TGTGCCAGCAAACCCCACTTGGGGGGAGAGACCCAGTACTTC.

This clonotype was seen more than once but under ten times. The V and J genes are TRBV5-1 and TRBJ2-6; D possibly corresponds to TRBD1 (5 bases). This CDR3 has 18 amino acids. Trimming removed 1 base at V and 3 bases at J, with 17 bases between. CDR1 and CDR2 from the germline V gene are SGHRS and YFSETQ. In nucleotides, the CDR3 is TGCGCCAGCAGCTTGTTGGCAGGGAATACATATGGGGCCAACGTCCTGACTTTC. As protein: CASSLLAGNTYGANVLTF.

The chain couples TRBV12-3 or TRBV12-4 to TRBJ1-1; no firm D call. V lost 2 bases and J 3 bases, leaving 7 bases between the germline ends. The CDR3 extends over 13 amino acids. DNA of the CDR3: TGTGCCAGCAGTTTACTCTTCTACACTGAAGCTTTCTTT. It codes for CASSLLFYTEAFF.

This chain connects TRBV20-1 to TRBJ1-6; 7 nucleotides match TRBD1. The germline CDR1 and CDR2 sequences are DFQATT and SNEGSKA (reference sequence). CDR3 length: 15 amino acids. Trimming at V came to 2 bases and at J to 6 bases, leaving 7 bases not matched to a gene. CDR3 sequence: CSARPAGGINSPLHF. CDR3 DNA sequence: TGCAGTGCTAGACCTGCAGGGGGTATTAATTCACCCCTCCACTTT.